Listed below are T cell receptor beta chains from one sample, sequenced in a study of blood T cell repertoires in COVID-19. Sequenced by immunoSEQ multiplex PCR; TCRdb stores in-frame clones only, minus some. The table includes 45,000 to 65,000 clones, about 83% detected once. Sample: peripheral blood. The source of these receptors is a man aged 70 or older with active COVID-19. The conserved cysteine and the conserved F or W are not part of the CDR3 here. The order of the fields is J gene, V gene, CDR3 protein.

TRBJ1-2 | TRBV4-1 | ASSQDPGASYT
TRBJ2-5 | TRBV11-2 | ASSLRAGWTQETQY
TRBJ2-7 | TRBV6-2/TRBV6-3 | ASSYTLYEQY
TRBJ2-7 | TRBV28 | ASMSLAGDPYEQY
TRBJ1-1 | TRBV5-4 | ASSTNSVLNTEAF
TRBJ1-2 | TRBV18 | ASSLSDSRGYT
TRBJ2-5 | TRBV4-3 | ASSRSGGAGETQY
TRBJ2-2 | TRBV7-9 | ASSSRDRGTGELF
TRBJ2-2 | TRBV7-9 | ASSTSGPGELF
TRBJ2-3 | TRBV5-1 | ASSLGLATDTQY
TRBJ1-1 | TRBV6-6 | ASGYRGQDTEAF
TRBJ1-1 | TRBV5-6 | ASSLGREQAF
TRBJ2-5 | TRBV18 | ASSLSQGAETQY
TRBJ2-7 | TRBV6-5 | ASSYAQQGSEQY
TRBJ2-2 | TRBV4-3 | ASSQAGNTGELF
TRBJ2-7 | TRBV5-6 | ASSYPIGGSEQY
TRBJ2-3 | TRBV5-5 | ASSLDPGLSTDTQY
TRBJ1-3 | TRBV5-5 | ASSSIQGVGGNTIY
TRBJ1-1 | TRBV4-1 | ASSQVEGGAAEAF
TRBJ1-6 | TRBV30 | AWSRLPSSYNSPLH
TRBJ2-3 | TRBV3-1/TRBV3-2 | ASSLTYRSTDTQY
TRBJ1-2 | TRBV2 | ASSELTGYGYT
TRBJ2-1 | TRBV6-5 | ASSFPGNEQF
TRBJ2-7 | TRBV5-1 | ASSGTSGGPYEQY
TRBJ1-5 | TRBV28 | ASQGQMQPQH
TRBJ1-5 | TRBV5-8 | ASSLQGYSNQPQH
TRBJ2-1 | TRBV9 | ASSQSGGPYNEQF
TRBJ2-5 | TRBV6-5 | ASSYSRRPETQY
TRBJ1-5 | TRBV6-5 | ASTLTRVDQPQH
TRBJ2-3 | TRBV3-1/TRBV3-2 | ASSRGIADTQY
TRBJ1-3 | TRBV18 | ASSPTRDRGNTIY